The TCR beta chain under discussion was sequenced for a study of blood T cell repertoires in COVID-19. Cohorts were determined from participant-reported clinical history. Trimming at V came to 5 bases and at J to 6 bases, leaving 3 bases not matched to a gene. The CDR3 consists of 14 residues. Germline values: CDR1 LNHNV, CDR2 YYDKDF (reference sequence). Data came from immunoSEQ multiplex PCR; TCRdb stores just in-frame clones and leaves some out. The repertoire consists of about 440,000 clones, with nearly 90% occurring once and the leading ten covering nearly 2%. The chain links TRBV15 to TRBJ2-2; the match to TRBD1 covers 10 bases. Sequences were obtained from PBMCs or T cells enriched from blood (not recorded which). The TCR originated in a woman younger than 30 with acute COVID-19. The chain's CDR3 is CATSGGQGPGELFF. In nucleotides, the CDR3 is TGTGCCACCAGCGGGGGACAGGGGCCCGGGGAGCTGTTTTTT.